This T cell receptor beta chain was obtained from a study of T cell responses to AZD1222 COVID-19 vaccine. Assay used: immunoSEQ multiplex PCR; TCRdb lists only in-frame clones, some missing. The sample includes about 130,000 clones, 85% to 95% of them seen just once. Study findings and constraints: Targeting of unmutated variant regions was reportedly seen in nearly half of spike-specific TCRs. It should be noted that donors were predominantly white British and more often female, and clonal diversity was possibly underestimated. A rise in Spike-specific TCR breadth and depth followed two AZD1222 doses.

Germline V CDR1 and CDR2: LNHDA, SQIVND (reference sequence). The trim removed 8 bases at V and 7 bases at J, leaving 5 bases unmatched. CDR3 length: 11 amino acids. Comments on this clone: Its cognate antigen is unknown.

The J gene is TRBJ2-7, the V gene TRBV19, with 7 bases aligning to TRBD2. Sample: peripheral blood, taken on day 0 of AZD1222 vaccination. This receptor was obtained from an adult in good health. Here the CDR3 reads CASSWGGEQYF. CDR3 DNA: TGTGCCAGTTCCTGGGGGGGGGAGCAGTACTTC.